This T cell receptor beta chain was documented in a study of T cell responses to AZD1222 COVID-19 vaccine. Study-level points and caveats: Only six people who got AZD1222 tested seropositive at baseline.

Repertoires were generated with immunoSEQ multiplex PCR, while TCRdb's copy carries only in-frame clones and drops some. This table holds about 140,000 clones, 80% to 95% found once. On this clone itself: Antigen unknown.

V was cut by 2 bases and J by 8 bases, with 13 bases left in between. The CDR3 totals 15 residues. Germline CDR1 SGHAT, CDR2 FQNNGV. This chain uses TRBV11-2 with TRBJ1-6, with D maybe TRBD1 (6 bases). This clonotype was sampled from an adult who received the AZD1222 COVID-19 vaccine. The sample in question was peripheral blood, obtained 28 days after the second AZD1222 dose. The CDR3 region has the DNA TGTGCCAGCAGCTTACGAGGGGGTACGGATTCACCCCTCCACTTT. This encodes CASSLRGGTDSPLHF.